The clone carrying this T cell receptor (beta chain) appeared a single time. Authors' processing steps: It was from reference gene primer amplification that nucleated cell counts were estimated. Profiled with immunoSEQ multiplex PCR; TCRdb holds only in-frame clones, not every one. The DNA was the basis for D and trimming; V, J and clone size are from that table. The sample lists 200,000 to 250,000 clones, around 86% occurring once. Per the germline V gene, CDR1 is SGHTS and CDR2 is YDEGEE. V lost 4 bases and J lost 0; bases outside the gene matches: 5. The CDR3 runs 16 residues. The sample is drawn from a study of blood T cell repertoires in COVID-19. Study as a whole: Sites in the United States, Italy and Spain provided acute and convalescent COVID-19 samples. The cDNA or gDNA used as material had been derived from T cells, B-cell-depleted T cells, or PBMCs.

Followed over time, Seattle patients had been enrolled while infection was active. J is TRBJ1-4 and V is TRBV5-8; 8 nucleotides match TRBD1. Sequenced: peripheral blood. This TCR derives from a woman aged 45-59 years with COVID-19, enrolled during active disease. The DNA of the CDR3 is TGTGCCAGCAGCCCCGCGGACAGGGCAACTAATGAAAAACTGTTTTTT. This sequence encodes CASSPADRATNEKLFF.